The next 3 T cell receptor beta chains were all read from a single sample in a study of CD4 and CD8 cells across lung adenocarcinoma regions. TCRdb ran MiXCR on the PCR reads and lists one entry per CDR3 protein. The profile shows 22,000 or so distinct CDR3 sequences, over 50% of them singletons. The specimen sequenced was CD8+ T cells from the center of a lung tumor. The receptors come from a female donor with lung adenocarcinoma. The CD4 and CD8 labels of this study may be unreliable.

This clonotype has only a few counts. The chain employs TRBV25-1 and TRBJ1-1; a possible D gene is TRBD1 (5 bases). The CDR3 spans 13 residues. Trimming left V 6 bases short and J 1 base short, with 9 bases between. The germline CDR1 and CDR2 sequences are MGHDK and SYGVNS. CDR3 loop: CASRETANTEAFF. CDR3 in DNA: TGTGCCAGCAGGGAGACAGCGAACACTGAAGCTTTCTTT.

By sample share, this clonotype is medium-sized (0.01 to 0.1%). V gene TRBV10-1 combines with J gene TRBJ2-2, with D hard to call. The V gene's germline CDR1 is WNHNN and CDR2 SYGVQD (reference sequence). Trimming stripped 3 bases from V and 0 bases from J, with 8 bases between. The CDR3 consists of 15 residues. CDR3 in amino acids: CASSDVQPNTGELFF. For the CDR3, the DNA is TGCGCCAGCAGTGATGTACAGCCGAACACCGGGGAGCTGTTTTTT.

Points on this clonotype: The junction does not match germline at one end; this may be a read error. This sequence joins TRBV10-1 and TRBJ2-3; D is perhaps TRBD1 or TRBD2 (5 bases each). Germline CDR1 WNHNN, CDR2 SYGVQD (reference sequence). The CDR3 contains 14 residues. This CDR3 is CAGRWGRDTETQYF. DNA of the CDR3: TGCGCGGGGAGATGGGGCCGAGACACAGAGACGCAGTACTTT.